This TCR beta chain was captured in a study of shared clonotypes between healthy human individuals. TCRdb's table, derived via immunoSEQ multiplex PCR, lists solely in-frame clones and lacks some. Of around 2,000,000 clones in the sample, 85% to 95% were seen once. Regarding the study as a whole: Depth was large, yet rarefaction showed that sorted-subset sequencing was incomplete.

Cells designated naive CD8 were CD45RO-negative and were positively selected for CCR7, with terminally differentiated effector memory CD45RA+ cells excluded. Germline CDR1 and CDR2: PRHDT and FYEKMQ (reference sequence). This CDR3 contains 17 residues. V was pared by 0 bases and J by 0 bases, with 12 bases between. Comments on this clone: Its antigen is currently unknown.

Sequenced sample: naive CD8+ T cells sorted from blood. The sequence came from a man younger than 35 in good health. The chain couples TRBV13 to TRBJ2-1, with D possibly called TRBD1 or TRBD2 (5 bases each). The CDR3 loop is CASSLGARGSSYNEQFF. CDR3 coding DNA: TGTGCCAGCAGCTTAGGAGCCCGGGGCAGCTCCTACAATGAGCAGTTCTTC.